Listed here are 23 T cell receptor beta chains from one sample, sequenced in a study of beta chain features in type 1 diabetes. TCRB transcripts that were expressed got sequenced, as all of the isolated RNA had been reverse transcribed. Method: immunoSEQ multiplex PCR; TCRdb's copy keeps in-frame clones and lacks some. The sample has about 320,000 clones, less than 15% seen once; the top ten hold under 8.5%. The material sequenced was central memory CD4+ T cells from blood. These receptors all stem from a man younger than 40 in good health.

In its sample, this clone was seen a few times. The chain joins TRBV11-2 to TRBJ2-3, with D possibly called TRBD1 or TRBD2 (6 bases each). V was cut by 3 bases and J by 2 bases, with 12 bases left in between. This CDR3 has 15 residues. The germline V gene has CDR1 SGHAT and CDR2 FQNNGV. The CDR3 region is CASSLGGQNTDTQYF. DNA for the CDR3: TGTGCCAGCAGCTTGGGAGGACAGAACACAGATACGCAGTATTTT.

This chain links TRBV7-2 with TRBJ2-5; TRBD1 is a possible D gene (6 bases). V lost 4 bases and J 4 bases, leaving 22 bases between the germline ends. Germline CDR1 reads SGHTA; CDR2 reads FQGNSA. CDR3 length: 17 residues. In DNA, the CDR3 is TGTGCCAGCAGCTCCAATTCTCCCTTGGGGGCACGAGAGACCCAGTACTTC. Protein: CASSSNSPLGARETQYF.

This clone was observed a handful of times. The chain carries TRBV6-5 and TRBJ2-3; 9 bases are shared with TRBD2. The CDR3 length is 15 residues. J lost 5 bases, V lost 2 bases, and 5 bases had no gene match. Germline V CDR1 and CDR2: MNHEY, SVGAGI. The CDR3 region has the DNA TGTGCCAGCAGTTACATAGCGGGAGTGGGAGATACGCAGTATTTT. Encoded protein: CASSYIAGVGDTQYF.

CDR3 in amino acids: CASSKTLRRGGTDTQYF. CDR3 nucleotide sequence: TGTGCCAGCAGCAAGACCCTGCGGCGGGGAGGCACAGATACGCAGTATTTT. The J gene is TRBJ2-3, the V gene TRBV11-3; a weak D match, TRBD2 (6 bases). Trimming removed 5 bases at V and 1 base at J, with 19 bases between. This CDR3 has 17 amino acids. CDR1 and CDR2 from the germline V gene are SGHNT and YENEEA.

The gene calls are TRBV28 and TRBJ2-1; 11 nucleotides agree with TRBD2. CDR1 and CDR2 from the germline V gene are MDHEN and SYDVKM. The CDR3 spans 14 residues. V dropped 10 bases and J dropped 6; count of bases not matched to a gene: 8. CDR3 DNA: TGTGCCATCCTACTAGCGGGAGTGTGCAATGAGCAGTTCTTC. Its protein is CAILLAGVCNEQFF.

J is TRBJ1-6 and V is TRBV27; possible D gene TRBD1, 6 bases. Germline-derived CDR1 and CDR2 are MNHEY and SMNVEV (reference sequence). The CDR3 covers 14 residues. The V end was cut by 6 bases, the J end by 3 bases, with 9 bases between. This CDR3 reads CASRRQDYNSPLHF. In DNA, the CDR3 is TGTGCCAGCAGAAGACAGGACTATAATTCACCCCTCCACTTT.

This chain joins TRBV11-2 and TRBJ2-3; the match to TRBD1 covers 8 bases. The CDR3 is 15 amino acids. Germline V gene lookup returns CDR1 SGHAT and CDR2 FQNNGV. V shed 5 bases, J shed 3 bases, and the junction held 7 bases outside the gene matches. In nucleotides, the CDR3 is TGTGCCAGCAGCGGACAGGGAGACGGTACAGATACGCAGTATTTT. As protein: CASSGQGDGTDTQYF.

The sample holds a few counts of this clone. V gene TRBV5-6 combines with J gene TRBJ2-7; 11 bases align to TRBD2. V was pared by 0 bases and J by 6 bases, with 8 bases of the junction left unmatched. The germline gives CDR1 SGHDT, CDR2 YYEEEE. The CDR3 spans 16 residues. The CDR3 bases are TGTGCCAGCAGCTTGGGACTAGCGGGATCCCTAAGCGAGCAGTACGTC. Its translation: CASSLGLAGSLSEQYV.

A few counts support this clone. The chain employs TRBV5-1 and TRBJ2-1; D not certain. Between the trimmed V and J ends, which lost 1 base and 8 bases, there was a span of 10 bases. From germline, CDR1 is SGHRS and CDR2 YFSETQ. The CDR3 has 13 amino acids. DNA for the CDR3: TGCGCCAGCAGCTTGACTCTCGCCGATGAGCAGTTCTTC. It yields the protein CASSLTLADEQFF.

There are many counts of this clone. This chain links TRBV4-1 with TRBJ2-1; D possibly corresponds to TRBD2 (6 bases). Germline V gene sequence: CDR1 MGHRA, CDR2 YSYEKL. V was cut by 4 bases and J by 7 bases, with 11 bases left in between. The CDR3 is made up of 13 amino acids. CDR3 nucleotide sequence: TGCGCCAGCAGCCTGCCAGGACTAAATGAGCAGTTCTTC. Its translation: CASSLPGLNEQFF.

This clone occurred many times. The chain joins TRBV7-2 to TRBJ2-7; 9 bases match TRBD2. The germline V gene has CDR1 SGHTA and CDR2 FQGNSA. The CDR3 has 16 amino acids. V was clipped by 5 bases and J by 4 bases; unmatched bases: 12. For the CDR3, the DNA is TGTGCCAGCAGCGGTCTAGCGGGGTCCCCTCCTTACGAGCAGTACTTC. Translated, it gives CASSGLAGSPPYEQYF.

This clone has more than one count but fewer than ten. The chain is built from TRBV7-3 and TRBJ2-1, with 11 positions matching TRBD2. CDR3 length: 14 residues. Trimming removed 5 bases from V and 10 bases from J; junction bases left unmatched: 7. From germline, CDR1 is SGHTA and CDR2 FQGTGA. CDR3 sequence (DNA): TGTGCCAGCAGCGATAAGACTAGCGGGAAAGAGCAGTTCTTC. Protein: CASSDKTSGKEQFF.

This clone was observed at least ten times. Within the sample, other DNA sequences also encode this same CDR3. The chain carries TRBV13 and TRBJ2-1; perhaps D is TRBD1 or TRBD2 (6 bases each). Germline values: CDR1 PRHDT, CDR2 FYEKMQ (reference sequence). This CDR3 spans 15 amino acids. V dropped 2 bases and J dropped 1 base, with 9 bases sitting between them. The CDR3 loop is CASSLRRGSYNEQFF. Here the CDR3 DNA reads TGTGCCAGCAGCTTAAGGAGGGGGTCCTACAATGAGCAGTTCTTC.

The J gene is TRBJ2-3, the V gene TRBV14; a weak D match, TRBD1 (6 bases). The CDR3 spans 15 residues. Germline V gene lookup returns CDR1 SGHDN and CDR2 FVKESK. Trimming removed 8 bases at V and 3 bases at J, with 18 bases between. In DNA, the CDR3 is TGTGCCAGCTTCGGACAGCGGAGGCATACAGATACGCAGTATTTT. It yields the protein CASFGQRRHTDTQYF.

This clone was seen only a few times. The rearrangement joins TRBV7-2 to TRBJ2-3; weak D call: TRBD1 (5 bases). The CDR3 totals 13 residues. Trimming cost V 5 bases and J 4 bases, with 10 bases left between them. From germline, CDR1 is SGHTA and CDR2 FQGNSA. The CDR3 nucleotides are TGTGCCAGCAGCCTCACAGGCTCAGATACGCAGTATTTT. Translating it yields CASSLTGSDTQYF.

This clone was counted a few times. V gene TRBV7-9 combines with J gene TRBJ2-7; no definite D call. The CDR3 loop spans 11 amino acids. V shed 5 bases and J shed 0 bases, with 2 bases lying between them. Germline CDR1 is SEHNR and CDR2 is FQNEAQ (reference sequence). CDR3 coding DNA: TGTGCCAGCAGCGACTCCTACGAGCAGTACTTC. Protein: CASSDSYEQYF. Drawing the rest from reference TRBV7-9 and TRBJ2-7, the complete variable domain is DTGVSQNPRHKITKRGQNVTFRCDPISEHNRLYWYRQTLGQGPEFLTYFQNEAQLEKSRLLSDRFSAERPKGSFSTLEIQRTEQGDSAMYLCASSDSYEQYFGPGTRLTVT.

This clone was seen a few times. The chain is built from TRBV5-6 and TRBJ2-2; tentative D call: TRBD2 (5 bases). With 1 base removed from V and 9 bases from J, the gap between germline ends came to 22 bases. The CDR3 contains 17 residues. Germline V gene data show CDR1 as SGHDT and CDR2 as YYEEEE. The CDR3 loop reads CASSLYVTGFKSRELFF. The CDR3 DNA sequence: TGTGCCAGCAGCTTGTATGTTACGGGGTTTAAGTCAAGGGAGCTGTTTTTT.

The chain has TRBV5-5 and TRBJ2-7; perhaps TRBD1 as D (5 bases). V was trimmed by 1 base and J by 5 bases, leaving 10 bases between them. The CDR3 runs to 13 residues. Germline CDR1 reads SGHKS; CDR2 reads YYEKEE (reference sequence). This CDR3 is CASSLRGRNEQYV. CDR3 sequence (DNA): TGTGCCAGCAGCTTGAGGGGAAGGAACGAGCAGTACGTC.

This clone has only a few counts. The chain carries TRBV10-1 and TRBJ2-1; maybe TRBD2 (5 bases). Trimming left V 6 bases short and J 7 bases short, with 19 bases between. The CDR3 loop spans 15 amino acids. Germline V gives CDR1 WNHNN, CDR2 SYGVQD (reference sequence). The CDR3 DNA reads TGCGCCAGCAGCGATGGCGGGTCCCCCCTGAATGAGCAGTTCTTC. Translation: CASSDGGSPLNEQFF.

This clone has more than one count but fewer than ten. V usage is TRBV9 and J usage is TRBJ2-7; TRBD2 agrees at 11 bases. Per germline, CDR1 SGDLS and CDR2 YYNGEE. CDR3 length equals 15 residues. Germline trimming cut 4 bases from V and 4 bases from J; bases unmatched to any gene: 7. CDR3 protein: CASSPLAGGNYEQYV. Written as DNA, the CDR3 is TGTGCCAGCAGCCCGTTAGCGGGAGGGAATTACGAGCAGTACGTC.

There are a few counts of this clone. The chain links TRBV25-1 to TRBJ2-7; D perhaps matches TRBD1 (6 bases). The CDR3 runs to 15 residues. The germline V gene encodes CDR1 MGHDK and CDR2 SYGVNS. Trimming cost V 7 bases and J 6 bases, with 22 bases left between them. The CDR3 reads CASIRNRIQGVEQYV. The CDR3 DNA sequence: TGTGCCAGCATTAGAAACCGAATACAGGGTGTCGAGCAGTACGTC.

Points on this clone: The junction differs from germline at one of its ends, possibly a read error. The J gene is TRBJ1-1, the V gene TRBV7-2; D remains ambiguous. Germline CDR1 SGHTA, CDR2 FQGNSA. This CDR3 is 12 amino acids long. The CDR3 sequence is CASSSSTTRLSF. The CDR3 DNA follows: TGTGCCAGCAGCTCCTCAACGACGAGGTTAAGCTTT.

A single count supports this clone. The CDR3 region is CASSLNRLGDIQYF. CDR3 DNA sequence: TGCGCCAGCAGCTTGAACAGGTTAGGCGACATTCAGTACTTC. V is TRBV5-1 and J is TRBJ2-4, with TRBD1 as a possible D gene (5 bases). With 1 base removed from V and 8 bases from J, the gap between germline ends came to 13 bases. The CDR3 runs 14 residues. The germline V gene encodes CDR1 SGHRS and CDR2 YFSETQ. Using reference TRBV5-1 and TRBJ2-4 for the parts outside the CDR3, the full variable domain is KAGVTQTPRYLIKTRGQQVTLSCSPISGHRSVSWYQQTPGQGLQFLFEYFSETQRNKGNFPGRFSGRQFSNSRSEMNVSTLELGDSALYLCASSLNRLGDIQYFGAGTRLSVL.